The present T cell receptor beta chain was sequenced within a study of blood T cell repertoires in COVID-19. The wider study: Some COVID-19 samples were acute and others convalescent; all came from the United States, Italy and Spain.

Sequencing used immunoSEQ multiplex PCR; TCRdb keeps in-frame clones, though not all of them. Of over 150,000 clones detected, about nine tenths appear once; the ten largest clones hold roughly 8.6%. Across fewer than 25 US areas, participants ranged in age from 18 to 89 years. Per the germline V gene, CDR1 is SGHRS and CDR2 is YFSETQ. The CDR3 is 16 residues long. Deletions cut 2 bases from V and 0 bases from J, with 9 bases between. The source material was PBMCs or T cells enriched from blood (not recorded which). This sequence originates from a young woman who had recovered from COVID-19. The genes are TRBV5-1 and TRBJ1-6, with a possible D match to TRBD1 (6 bases). The CDR3 reads CASSLGGGSYNSPLHF. The CDR3 bases are TGCGCCAGCAGCTTAGGGGGTGGCTCCTATAATTCACCCCTCCACTTT.